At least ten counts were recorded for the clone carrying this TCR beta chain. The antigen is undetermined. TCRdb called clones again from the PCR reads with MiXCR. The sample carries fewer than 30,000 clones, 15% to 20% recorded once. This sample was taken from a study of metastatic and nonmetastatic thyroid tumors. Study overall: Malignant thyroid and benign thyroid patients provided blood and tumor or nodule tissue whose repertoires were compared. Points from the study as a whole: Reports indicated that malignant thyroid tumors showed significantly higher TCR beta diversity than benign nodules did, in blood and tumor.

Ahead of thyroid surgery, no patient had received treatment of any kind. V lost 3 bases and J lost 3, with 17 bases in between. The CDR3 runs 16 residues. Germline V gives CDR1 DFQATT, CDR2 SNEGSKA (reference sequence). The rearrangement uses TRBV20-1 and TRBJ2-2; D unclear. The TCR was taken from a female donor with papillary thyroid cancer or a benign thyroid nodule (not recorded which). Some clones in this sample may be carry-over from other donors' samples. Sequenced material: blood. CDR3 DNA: TGCAGTGCTAGCCTTACCCCGTCGCCGGACACCGGGGAGCTGTTTTTT. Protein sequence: CSASLTPSPDTGELFF.